This TCR beta chain is from a study of T cell responses to AZD1222 COVID-19 vaccine. Study in general: Timing groups of about 4 and about 12 weeks for second doses were pooled.

Notes on this clone: What it binds is not known.

Study-wide results and caveats: Donors in the cohort were predominantly white British and more often female, and clonal diversity was possibly underestimated. Just a handful of AZD1222 recipients were seropositive at baseline. The CD4 TCRs associated with vaccination extended across spike and predominated at 160-218 and 743-854.

The repertoire was sequenced with immunoSEQ multiplex PCR; TCRdb's copy has only in-frame clones and lacks some. The sample shows fewer than 200,000 clones, 85% to 95% of them seen only once. CDR1 and CDR2 (germline): SQVTM, ANQGSEA. CDR3 size: 13 residues. Trimming took off 3 bases at V and 2 bases at J, with 10 bases between the two ends. The sample here was peripheral blood, taken on day 0 of AZD1222 vaccination. This rearrangement joins TRBV29-1 to TRBJ1-1; the D gene is possibly TRBD1 (6 bases). This receptor was identified in an adult in good health. Here the CDR3 DNA reads TGCAGCGTTGAGGGGGCCCTAAACACTGAAGCTTTCTTT. It specifies CSVEGALNTEAFF.